This TCR beta chain was found in a study of blood T cell repertoires in COVID-19. Study as a whole: Sample material is recorded as cDNA or gDNA derived from T cells, B-cell-depleted T cells, or PBMCs.

V was clipped by 2 bases and J by 3 bases, with 9 bases between them. The V gene's germline CDR1 is SGHRS and CDR2 YFSETQ. The CDR3 is made up of 13 amino acids. Authors' processing steps: Amplification with reference gene primers provided the estimates of nucleated cell counts. The method was immunoSEQ multiplex PCR; TCRdb's version includes in-frame clones alone and lacks a portion of them. V, J and clone size are taken as reported in that table, and D and trimming were inferred from the DNA itself. The repertoire holds about 200,000 clones, with around 83% as singletons. The rearrangement uses TRBV5-1 and TRBJ2-7, with D perhaps matching TRBD1 (6 bases). Sequencing input: peripheral blood. The clonotype was recovered from a woman aged 50 to 60 with COVID-19, enrolled during active disease. The CDR3 spells CASSFGQRYEQYF. In DNA form, the CDR3 reads TGCGCCAGCAGCTTCGGACAGCGCTACGAGCAGTACTTC. The full variable domain, completed using reference TRBV5-1 and TRBJ2-7, is KAGVTQTPRYLIKTRGQQVTLSCSPISGHRSVSWYQQTPGQGLQFLFEYFSETQRNKGNFPGRFSGRQFSNSRSEMNVSTLELGDSALYLCASSFGQRYEQYFGPGTRLTVT.